One sample yielded the 5 T cell receptor beta chains listed below, sequenced in a study of cytomegalovirus exposure and HLA in healthy donors (dated by TCRdb to the late 2010s). The protocol used for the library was the immunoSEQ multiplex PCR assay. The multiplex PCR relied on a mix of 60 forward primers for TCR Vbeta segments and 13 reverse primers for TCR Jbeta segments. In its TCRdb copy, this immuneACCESS table keeps in-frame sequences only and misses some clones. Where compared with another copy, unresolved V genes explain less than half of these, and the others have no known cause. The sample records under 150,000 clones, about 80% of which are singletons. The ten largest clones add up to 2.7% of the sample. Sample: PBMCs. The receptors were gathered from a boy aged 2 to 9 in good health and CMV-seronegative.

The genes are TRBV5-1 and TRBJ1-4, with 10 bases identical to TRBD1. The CDR3 is 15 amino acids. V was clipped by 2 bases and J by 8 bases; unmatched bases: 6. Germline V gene lookup returns CDR1 SGHRS and CDR2 YFSETQ. The CDR3, as DNA: TGCGCCAGCAGCTTCGGGACAGGGGTAGGAGAAAAACTGTTTTTT. Protein: CASSFGTGVGEKLFF.

This chain links TRBV18 with TRBJ1-1; a weak D match, TRBD1 (6 bases). V was trimmed by 6 bases and J by 5 bases, leaving 13 bases between them. Germline CDR1 is KGHSH and CDR2 is LQKENI. The CDR3 loop spans 13 amino acids. DNA of the CDR3: TGTGCCAGCTCCCGGACAGTGGGGACTGAAGCTTTCTTT. It specifies CASSRTVGTEAFF.

The chain couples TRBV10-3 to TRBJ2-2, with 12 bases matching TRBD2. In germline, CDR1 is ENHRY, CDR2 SYGVKD. There are 16 residues in the CDR3. V gave up 4 bases and J gave up 2 bases; unmatched junction bases: 2. Here the CDR3 reads CAISGTSGVNTGELFF. In DNA form, the CDR3 reads TGTGCCATCAGTGGGACTAGCGGGGTCAACACCGGGGAGCTGTTTTTT.

Note on this clone: The junction does not match germline at one end; this may be a read error. The CDR3 coding sequence is TGCGCCAGCAGCCAAGATCGCTCCCTTGCTACGAACTTC. As protein: CASSQDRSLATNF. The rearrangement joins TRBV4-1 to TRBJ2-4; D is unresolved. The CDR3 is 13 residues long. Germline V lookup: CDR1 MGHRA, CDR2 YSYEKL.

This clone turned up a few times. J is TRBJ2-5 and V is TRBV29-1, with D possibly matching TRBD2 (6 bases). Trimming took 6 bases from V and 5 from J, leaving 16 bases between them. Germline CDR1 and CDR2: SQVTM and ANQGSEA. CDR3 length equals 13 residues. The CDR3 loop reads CSVTPGGSETQYF. The CDR3, as DNA: TGCAGCGTCACCCCTGGGGGGAGCGAGACCCAGTACTTC.